This T cell receptor (beta chain) was recovered during a study of tumor T cells in aggressive B-cell lymphoma. Produced via immunoSEQ multiplex PCR; TCRdb's table is partial and in-frame only. The top ten hold about 3.7% of the sample, which has 3,500 to 4,000 clones, around 86% seen once. Trimming shortened V by 5 bases and J by 0 bases, and 11 bases separated the two germline ends. The CDR3 is made up of 15 amino acids. Germline V lookup: CDR1 MNHEY, CDR2 SMNVEV (reference sequence). The sequence derives from an adult with diffuse large B cell lymphoma. The V gene is TRBV27, the J gene TRBJ1-3; no reliable D call. The sample taken for sequencing was tumor tissue. In nucleotides, the CDR3 is TGTGCCAGCAGTGGGCCGGGGATCTCTGGAAACACCATATATTTT. Amino acids: CASSGPGISGNTIYF.